The clone carrying this T cell receptor beta chain was recorded at least ten times. What it recognizes is unknown. The CDR3 consists of 16 residues. The germline V and J ends were trimmed by 1 base and 8 bases, with 18 bases remaining between them. Germline CDR1 reads SGHTA; CDR2 reads FQGNSA. The data were taken from a study of neurological immune-mediated disorders. Study-wide results and limits: Repertoires from 18 of 34 multiple sclerosis patients grouped phylogenetically into a related-CDR3 cluster, suggesting a possible signature.

MiXCR was run by TCRdb on the 5' RACE reads, yielding one entry per CDR3 protein. The table records some 66,000 distinct CDR3 sequences, roughly 4.8% of them present only once. The specimen sequenced was PBMCs. This TCR derives from a man under 40 with multiple sclerosis. V gene TRBV7-2 combines with J gene TRBJ2-4; possible D gene TRBD2, 7 bases. CDR3 nucleotide sequence: TGTGCCAGCAGCTTAGGGTTTGGGGGGGCCGGAGACATTCAGTACTTC. It specifies CASSLGFGGAGDIQYF.